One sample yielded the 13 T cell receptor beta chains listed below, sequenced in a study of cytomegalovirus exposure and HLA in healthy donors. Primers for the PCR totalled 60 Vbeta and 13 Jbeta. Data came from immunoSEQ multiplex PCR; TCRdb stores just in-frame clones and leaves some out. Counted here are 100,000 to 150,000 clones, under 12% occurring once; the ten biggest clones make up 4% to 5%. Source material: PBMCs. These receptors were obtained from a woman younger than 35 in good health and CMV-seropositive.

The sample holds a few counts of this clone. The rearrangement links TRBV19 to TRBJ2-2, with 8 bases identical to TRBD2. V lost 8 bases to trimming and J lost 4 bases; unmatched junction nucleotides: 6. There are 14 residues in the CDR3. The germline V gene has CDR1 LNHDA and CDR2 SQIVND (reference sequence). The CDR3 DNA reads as TGTGCCAGTGCCAGCGGGAGTCCCACCGGGGAGCTGTTTTTT. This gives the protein CASASGSPTGELFF.

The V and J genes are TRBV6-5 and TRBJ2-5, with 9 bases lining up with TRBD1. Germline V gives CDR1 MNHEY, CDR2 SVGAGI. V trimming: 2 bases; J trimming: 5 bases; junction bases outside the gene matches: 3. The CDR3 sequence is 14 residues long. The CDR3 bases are TGTGCCAGCAGTTACACAGGGGGCATGGAGACCCAGTACTTC. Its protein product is CASSYTGGMETQYF.

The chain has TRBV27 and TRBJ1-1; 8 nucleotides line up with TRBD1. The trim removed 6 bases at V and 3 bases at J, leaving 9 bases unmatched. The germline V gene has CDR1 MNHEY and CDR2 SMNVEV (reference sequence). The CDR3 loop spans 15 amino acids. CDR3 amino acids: CASSFYLRGHTEAFF. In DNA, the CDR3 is TGTGCCAGCAGCTTCTACCTCAGGGGGCACACTGAAGCTTTCTTT.

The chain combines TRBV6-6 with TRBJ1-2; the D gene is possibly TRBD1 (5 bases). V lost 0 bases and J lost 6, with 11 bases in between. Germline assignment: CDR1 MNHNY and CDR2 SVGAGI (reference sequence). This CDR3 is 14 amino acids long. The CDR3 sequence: CASSYSTGGNGYTF. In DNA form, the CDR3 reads TGTGCCAGCAGTTACTCGACTGGGGGGAATGGCTACACCTTC.

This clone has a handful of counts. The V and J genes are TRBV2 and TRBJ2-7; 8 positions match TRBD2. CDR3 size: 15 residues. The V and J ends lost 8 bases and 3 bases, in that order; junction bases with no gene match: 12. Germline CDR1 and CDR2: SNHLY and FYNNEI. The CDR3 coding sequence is TGTGCCAGCGGTCCGGGACTAGTTCCCTACTACGAGCAGTACTTC. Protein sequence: CASGPGLVPYYEQYF.

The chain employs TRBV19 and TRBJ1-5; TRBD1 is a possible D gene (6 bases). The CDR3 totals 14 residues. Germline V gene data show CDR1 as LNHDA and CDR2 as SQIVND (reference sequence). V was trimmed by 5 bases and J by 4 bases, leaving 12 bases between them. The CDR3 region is CASSSGGANQPQHF. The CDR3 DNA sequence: TGTGCCAGTAGTTCTGGGGGGGCAAATCAGCCCCAGCATTTT. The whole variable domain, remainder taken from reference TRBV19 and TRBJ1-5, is DGGITQSPKYLFRKEGQNVTLSCEQNLNHDAMYWYRQDPGQGLRLIYYSQIVNDFQKGDIAEGYSVSREKKESFPLTVTSAQKNPTAFYLCASSSGGANQPQHFGDGTRLSIL.

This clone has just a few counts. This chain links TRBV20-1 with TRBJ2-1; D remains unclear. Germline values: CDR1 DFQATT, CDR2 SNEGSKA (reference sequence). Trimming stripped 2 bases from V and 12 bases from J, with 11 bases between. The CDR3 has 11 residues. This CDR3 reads CSARSPPVQFF. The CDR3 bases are TGCAGTGCTAGATCTCCCCCGGTGCAGTTCTTC.

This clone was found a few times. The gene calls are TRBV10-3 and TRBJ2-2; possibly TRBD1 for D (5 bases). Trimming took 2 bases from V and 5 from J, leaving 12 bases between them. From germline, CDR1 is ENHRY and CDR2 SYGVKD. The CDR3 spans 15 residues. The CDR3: CAISERGIQTGELFF. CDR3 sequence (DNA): TGTGCCATCAGTGAGAGGGGCATTCAAACCGGGGAGCTGTTTTTT.

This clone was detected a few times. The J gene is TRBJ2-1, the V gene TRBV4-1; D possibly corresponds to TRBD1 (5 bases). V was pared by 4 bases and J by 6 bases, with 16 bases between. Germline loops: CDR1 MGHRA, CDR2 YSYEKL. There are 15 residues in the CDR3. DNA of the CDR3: TGCGCCAGCAGCCCCAGGGATTTGGGCGGCAATGAGCAGTTCTTC. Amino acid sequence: CASSPRDLGGNEQFF.

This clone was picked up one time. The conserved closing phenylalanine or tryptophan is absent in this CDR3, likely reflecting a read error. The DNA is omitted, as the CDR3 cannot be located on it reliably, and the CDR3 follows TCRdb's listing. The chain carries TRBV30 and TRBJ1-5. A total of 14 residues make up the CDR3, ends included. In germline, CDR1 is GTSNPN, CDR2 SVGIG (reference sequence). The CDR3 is CAWSVLGGNQPKHL.

The CDR3 loop is CASSYSPGGTDTQYF. In DNA form, the CDR3 reads TGTGCCAGCAGTTACTCACCGGGGGGCACAGATACGCAGTATTTT. The rearrangement links TRBV6-5 to TRBJ2-3, with TRBD2 as a possible D gene (6 bases). The CDR3 is 15 residues long. The V gene lost 0 bases and the J gene lost 1 base, with 8 bases spanning the gap. CDR1 and CDR2 (germline): MNHEY, SVGAGI.

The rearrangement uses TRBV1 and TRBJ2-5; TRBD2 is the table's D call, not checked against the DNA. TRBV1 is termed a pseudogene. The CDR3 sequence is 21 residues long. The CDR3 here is CTSSQDATSGRRRCGGETQYF. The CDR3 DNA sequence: TGCACCAGCAGCCAAGATGCAACTAGCGGGAGGAGGCGATGCGGCGGGGAGACCCAGTACTTC.

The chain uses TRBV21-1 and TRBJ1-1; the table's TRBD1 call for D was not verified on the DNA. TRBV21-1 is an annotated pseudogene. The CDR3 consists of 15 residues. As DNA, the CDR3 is TGTGCCAGCAGCGTCCGACAGGGACGGGACACTGAAGCTTTCTTT. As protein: CASSVRQGRDTEAFF.